This entry lists 15 T cell receptor beta chains sequenced from one sample in a study of early T cells in non-severe SARS-CoV-2 infection. Via MiXCR, TCRdb re-called the 5' RACE reads, giving one row per CDR3 protein. The data show 88,000 or so distinct CDR3 sequences, with about 15% seen just once and 4.5% to 7% held by the top ten. Sequencing used whole blood. These receptors were collected from an adult who was a healthcare worker with PCR-confirmed SARS-CoV-2 infection or an uninfected control (not recorded which).

The chain employs TRBV20-1 and TRBJ2-1; possibly TRBD2 for D (6 bases). From germline, CDR1 is DFQATT and CDR2 SNEGSKA (reference sequence). This CDR3 contains 14 residues. Trimming took off 4 bases at V and 6 bases at J, with 16 bases between the two ends. The CDR3: CSAIIPGGANEQFF. In nucleotides, the CDR3 is TGCAGTGCTATAATACCCGGGGGAGCCAATGAGCAGTTCTTC.

This clonotype was recorded a few times. This chain connects TRBV2 to TRBJ2-2; D is possibly TRBD1 or TRBD2 (5 bases each). CDR1 and CDR2 from the germline V gene are SNHLY and FYNNEI. The V and J ends lost 2 bases and 3 bases respectively, with 10 bases between them. CDR3 size: 15 residues. The CDR3 loop is CASSELGVYTGELFF. The CDR3 DNA is TGTGCCAGCAGTGAACTGGGGGTGTACACCGGGGAGCTGTTTTTT.

This clonotype was seen many times. V and J are TRBV20-1 and TRBJ2-7; the D is unclear. This CDR3 is built from 12 residues. Germline V gene sequence: CDR1 DFQATT, CDR2 SNEGSKA (reference sequence). V was clipped by 1 base and J by 3 bases, with 7 bases between them. CDR3 protein: CSARGAYYEQYF. The CDR3, as DNA: TGCAGTGCTAGAGGGGCGTACTACGAGCAGTACTTC.

This clonotype was seen ten or more times. This chain's CDR3 is CASSGWEYLNEQFF. The DNA for the CDR3 is TGTGCCAGCAGCGGATGGGAGTACCTCAATGAGCAGTTCTTC. The chain combines TRBV11-2 with TRBJ2-1; the D gene is possibly TRBD2 (5 bases). Germline V gene data show CDR1 as SGHAT and CDR2 as FQNNGV. V was shortened by 5 bases and J by 6 bases, with 14 bases between the two germline ends. The CDR3 length is 14 residues.

The rearrangement links TRBV14 to TRBJ2-3; D perhaps matches TRBD2 (6 bases). Trimming took off 0 bases at V and 1 base at J, with 8 bases between the two ends. There are 15 residues in the CDR3. Germline loops: CDR1 SGHDN, CDR2 FVKESK. The chain's CDR3 is CASSQDPSGTDTQYF. The CDR3 bases are TGTGCCAGCAGCCAAGATCCTAGCGGCACAGATACGCAGTATTTT.

This clonotype has only a few counts. The chain uses TRBV6-2 or TRBV6-3 and TRBJ2-1; no definite D call. The length of the CDR3 is 14 residues. The germline gives CDR1 MNHEY, CDR2 SVGEGT. V dropped 6 bases and J dropped 0 bases, with 9 bases sitting between them. The CDR3 nucleotides are TGTGCCAGCAGGGCCAGGAGCTCCTACAATGAGCAGTTCTTC. Translation gives CASRARSSYNEQFF.

The chain links TRBV6-2 or TRBV6-3 to TRBJ2-7, with D hard to call. CDR3 length: 11 residues. Trimming left V 6 bases short and J 3 bases short, with 6 bases between. CDR1 and CDR2 (germline): MNHEY, SVGEGT. Here the CDR3 DNA reads TGTGCCAGCAGCCCTCACTACGAGCAGTACTTC. Translation: CASSPHYEQYF.

V gene TRBV28 combines with J gene TRBJ2-2, with no clear D. The germline CDR1 and CDR2 sequences are MDHEN and SYDVKM. This CDR3 comprises 15 residues. Trimming pared 7 bases from V and 4 bases from J, leaving 16 bases between. The CDR3 region has the DNA TGTGCCAGCATGTTCGGCAGGCCGACCACCGGGGAGCTGTTTTTT. This sequence encodes CASMFGRPTTGELFF.

The chain employs TRBV4-1 and TRBJ2-5; D perhaps matches TRBD1 (5 bases). V lost 4 bases and J lost 10, with 16 bases in between. From germline, CDR1 is MGHRA and CDR2 YSYEKL. This CDR3 has 13 residues. Here the CDR3 reads CASSRIDSPVQYF. The CDR3 DNA follows: TGCGCCAGCAGCCGGATAGACAGTCCCGTCCAGTACTTC.

The chain is built from TRBV5-1 and TRBJ1-1; a weak D match, TRBD1 (6 bases). The ends were cut back, 3 bases at V and 1 base at J, with 13 bases in the middle. From germline, CDR1 is SGHRS and CDR2 YFSETQ. The CDR3 has 15 residues. The CDR3 bases are TGCGCCAGCAGCTCTACTGGACAGCCGAACACTGAAGCTTTCTTT. This sequence encodes CASSSTGQPNTEAFF. The variable domain in full, completed from reference TRBV5-1 and TRBJ1-1, reads KAGVTQTPRYLIKTRGQQVTLSCSPISGHRSVSWYQQTPGQGLQFLFEYFSETQRNKGNFPGRFSGRQFSNSRSEMNVSTLELGDSALYLCASSSTGQPNTEAFFGQGTRLTVV.

The chain carries TRBV9 and TRBJ2-2; 7 bases agree with TRBD2. Germline V gene lookup returns CDR1 SGDLS and CDR2 YYNGEE. V shed 2 bases and J 4 bases; nucleotides not matched to a gene: 8. CDR3 length: 16 amino acids. The CDR3 nucleotides read TGTGCCAGCAGCGTTGGTCGGGCGGGAGCCACCGGGGAGCTGTTTTTT. Residues: CASSVGRAGATGELFF.

This clonotype was seen a few times. The chain couples TRBV28 to TRBJ2-1; the match to TRBD2 covers 7 bases. The germline V gene has CDR1 MDHEN and CDR2 SYDVKM. V was pared by 3 bases and J by 0 bases, with 8 bases of the junction left unmatched. The CDR3 covers 17 residues. CDR3 in amino acids: CASSLGGAAVSYNEQFF. DNA of the CDR3: TGTGCCAGCAGTTTGGGAGGGGCGGCAGTCTCCTACAATGAGCAGTTCTTC. Together with reference TRBV28 and TRBJ2-1, the CDR3 gives the full variable domain: DVKVTQSSRYLVKRTGEKVFLECVQDMDHENMFWYRQDPGLGLRLIYFSYDVKMKEKGDIPEGYSVSREKKERFSLILESASTNQTSMYLCASSLGGAAVSYNEQFFGPGTRLTVL.

This chain joins TRBV12-3 or TRBV12-4 and TRBJ2-6, with D possibly being TRBD1 (6 bases). Trimming cost V 6 bases and J 3 bases, with 12 bases left between them. This CDR3 has 15 amino acids. The CDR3 loop reads CASSLGGNGANVLTF. The CDR3 DNA is TGTGCCAGCAGCCTAGGGGGTAATGGGGCCAACGTCCTGACTTTC.

Concerning this clonotype: A much larger clone differs from this one at a single base, so this may be a read error. The V and J genes are TRBV7-9 and TRBJ2-5, with D hard to call. The CDR3 is 11 amino acids. CDR1 is SEHNR, CDR2 FQNEAQ, per germline (reference sequence). This chain's CDR3 is CASSAKESQYF. Here the CDR3 DNA reads TGTGCCAGCAGCGCCAAAGAGTCCCAGTACTTC.

V usage is TRBV28 and J usage is TRBJ2-2; no clear D. The germline V and J ends were trimmed by 5 bases and 1 base, with 11 bases remaining between them. Germline V gene data show CDR1 as MDHEN and CDR2 as SYDVKM. The CDR3 has 15 amino acids. CDR3 DNA: TGTGCCAGCAGTCCAGTTGAGAAGAACACCGGGGAGCTGTTTTTT. Amino acids: CASSPVEKNTGELFF.